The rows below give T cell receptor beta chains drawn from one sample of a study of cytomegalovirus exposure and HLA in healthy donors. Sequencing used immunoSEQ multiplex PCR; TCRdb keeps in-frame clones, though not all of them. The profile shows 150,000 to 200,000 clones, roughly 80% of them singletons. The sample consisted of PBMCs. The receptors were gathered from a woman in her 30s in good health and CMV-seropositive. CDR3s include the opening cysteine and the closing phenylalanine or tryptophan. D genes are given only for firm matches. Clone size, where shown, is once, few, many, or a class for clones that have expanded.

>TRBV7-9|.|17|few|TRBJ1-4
CASIPDSEAPTNEKLFF
TGTGCCAGCATCCCGGACAGCGAAGCCCCAACTAATGAAAAACTGTTTTTT
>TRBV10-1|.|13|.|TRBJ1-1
CATTKEANTEAFF
TGCGCCACCACCAAGGAGGCGAACACTGAAGCTTTCTTT
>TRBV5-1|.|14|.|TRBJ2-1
CASSYSGVSNEQFF
TGCGCCAGCAGCTACTCGGGGGTTTCGAATGAGCAGTTCTTC
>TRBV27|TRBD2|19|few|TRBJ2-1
CASSLTTSGRESSYNEQFF
TGTGCCAGCAGTTTAACGACTAGCGGGAGGGAAAGCTCCTACAATGAGCAGTTCTTC
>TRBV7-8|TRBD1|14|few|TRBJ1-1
CASSPRTGSTEAFF
TGTGCCAGCAGCCCCCGGACAGGGAGCACTGAAGCTTTCTTT
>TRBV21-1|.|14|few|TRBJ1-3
CASNHRVAGNTIYF
TGTGCCAGCAACCACAGGGTCGCTGGAAACACCATATATTTT
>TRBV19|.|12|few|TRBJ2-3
CASSPQSDTQYF
TGTGCCAGTAGTCCCCAGTCAGATACGCAGTATTTT
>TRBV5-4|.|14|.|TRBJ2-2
CASSSLPGAGELFF
TGTGCCAGCAGCTCACTGCCTGGAGCCGGGGAGCTGTTTTTT
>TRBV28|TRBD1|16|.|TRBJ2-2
CASSFLTGEAFGELFF
TGTGCCAGCAGTTTCTTAACAGGGGAAGCATTCGGGGAGCTGTTTTTT
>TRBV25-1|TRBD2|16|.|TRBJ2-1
CASSEWGGGHYNEQFF
TGTGCCAGCAGTGAATGGGGCGGGGGGCACTACAATGAGCAGTTCTTC
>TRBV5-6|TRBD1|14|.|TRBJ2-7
CASPKDRGQYEQYF
TGTGCCAGTCCCAAGGACAGGGGGCAGTACGAGCAGTACTTC
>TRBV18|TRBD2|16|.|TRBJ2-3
CASSPITSGFTDTQYF
TGTGCCAGCTCACCGATAACTAGCGGCTTCACAGATACGCAGTATTTT
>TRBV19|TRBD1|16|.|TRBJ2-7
CASSIRGQVRSYEQYF
TGTGCCAGTAGTATTCGAGGACAGGTCCGATCCTACGAGCAGTACTTC
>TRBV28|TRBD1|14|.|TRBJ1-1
CASSFPGQGGRAFF
TGTGCCAGCAGTTTTCCCGGACAGGGGGGGAGAGCTTTCTTT
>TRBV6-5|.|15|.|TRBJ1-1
CASTLRPGLHPEAFF
TGTGCCAGCACCCTGAGACCGGGACTTCACCCTGAAGCTTTCTTT
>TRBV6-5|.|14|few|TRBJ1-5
CASSYRGFHQPQHF
TGTGCCAGCAGTTACCGGGGGTTCCATCAGCCCCAGCATTTT
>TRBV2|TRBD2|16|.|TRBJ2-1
CASSVGGTRRSNEQFF
TGTGCCAGCAGTGTGGGGGGGACCCGGAGATCCAATGAGCAGTTCTTC
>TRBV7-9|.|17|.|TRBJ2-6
CASSSTAGAPGANVLTF
TGTGCCAGCAGTTCTACGGCAGGCGCCCCTGGGGCCAACGTCCTGACTTTC
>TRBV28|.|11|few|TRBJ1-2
CASSTGNGYTF
TGTGCCAGCAGCACAGGGAATGGCTACACCTTC
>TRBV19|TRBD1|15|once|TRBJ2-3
CASSTGAFSTDTQYF
TGTGCCAGTAGCACAGGGGCGTTCAGCACAGATACGCAGTATTTT
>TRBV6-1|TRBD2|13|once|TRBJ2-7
CASGLAVSYEQYF
TGTGCCAGCGGACTAGCAGTATCCTACGAGCAGTACTTC
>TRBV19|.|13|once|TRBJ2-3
CASKITSTDTQYF
TGTGCCAGTAAAATTACTAGCACAGATACGCAGTATTTT
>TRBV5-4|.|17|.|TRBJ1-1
CASREMTDPLPHRWAFF
TGTGCCAGCAGAGAAATGACAGACCCACTCCCCCACCGTTGGGCTTTCTTT
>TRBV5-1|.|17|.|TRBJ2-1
CASSLGGWTASGNEQFF
TGCGCCAGCAGCTTGGGGGGGTGGACAGCCTCGGGGAATGAGCAGTTCTTC
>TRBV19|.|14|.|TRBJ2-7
CASSISLDTLEQYF
TGTGCCAGTAGTATAAGCCTCGACACCCTCGAGCAGTACTTC
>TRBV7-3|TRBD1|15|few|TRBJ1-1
CATRTKDRMNTEAFF
TGTGCCACCCGAACGAAGGACAGGATGAACACTGAAGCTTTCTTT
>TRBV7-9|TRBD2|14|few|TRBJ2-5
CASSRLAGEETQYF
TGTGCCAGCAGCCGACTAGCGGGAGAGGAGACCCAGTACTTC
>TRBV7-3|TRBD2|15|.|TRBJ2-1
CASSLTWTGGNEQFF
TGTGCCAGCAGCTTAACATGGACGGGGGGGAATGAGCAGTTCTTC
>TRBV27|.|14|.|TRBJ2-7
CASSPRLRGHEQYF
TGTGCCAGCAGTCCGCGCTTACGGGGTCACGAGCAGTACTTC
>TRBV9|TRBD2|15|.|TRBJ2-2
CASSEAGGSTGELFF
TGTGCCAGCAGCGAAGCGGGAGGAAGCACCGGGGAGCTGTTTTTT
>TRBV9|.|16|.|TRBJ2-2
CASSIRQVANTGELFF
TGTGCCAGCAGCATCCGACAGGTCGCGAACACCGGGGAGCTGTTTTTT
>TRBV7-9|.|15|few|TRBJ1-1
CASSLTGQGYTEAFF
TGTGCCAGCAGCTTAACTGGGCAGGGGTACACTGAAGCTTTCTTT